This T cell receptor (beta chain) was recorded in a study of T cell repertoires in cytomegalovirus infection. Overall study: CMV epitopes in the study were HLA-C-restricted (recently identified) and HLA-B-restricted (well studied). Indications of both CMV infection and matching HLA type were provided by public TCR beta signatures. Study findings and constraints: Ex vivo responses were dominated by HLA-C-restricted CMV-specific TCR beta clonotypes. Public TCR beta family frequency separated CMV-and-HLA carriers, including in an independent cohort.

V lost 8 bases, J lost 3 bases, and 10 bases stayed unmatched. Germline CDR1 PRHDT, CDR2 FYEKMQ (reference sequence). The CDR3 runs 16 residues. To note about this clonotype: Its antigen remains unidentified.

From the reads, TCRdb called clonotypes with MiXCR, one entry per CDR3 protein. The sample carries 650,000 to 850,000 distinct CDR3 sequences, almost 30% recorded once. The sequences come from cultured CD8+ T cells from PBMCs, collected from culture after CMV antigen stimulation. This TCR was sampled from a human donor in good health (CMV status not recorded). Some clones in this sample may be carry-over from other donors' samples. The gene calls are TRBV13 and TRBJ2-2; 9 positions agree with TRBD1. In DNA, the CDR3 is TGTGCCAGCGGCCGAGGGGACAGGGCGGACACCGGGGAGCTGTTTTTT. This codes for CASGRGDRADTGELFF.